Presented here are 30 T cell receptor beta chains from one specimen sequenced in a study of control samples from healthy donors and cancer patients (dated by TCRdb to 2018 to 2021). Libraries came from the immunoSEQ multiplex PCR assay. TCRdb holds this immuneACCESS table with in-frame rearrangements only. Some clones are missing; in checked studies, unresolved V genes explain under half, and the rest has no known cause. This sample lists roughly 120,000 clones; 93% were detected once. Clones ranked in the top ten supply around 2.5% of the sample. Sequencing was performed on blood. The receptors were sampled from a man aged 25-45 years in good health.

This rearrangement joins TRBV19 to TRBJ2-2; D is perhaps TRBD1 or TRBD2 (5 bases each). The CDR3 contains 14 residues. The V gene lost 3 bases and the J gene lost 3 bases, with 8 bases spanning the gap. Germline lookup yields CDR1 LNHDA and CDR2 SQIVND (reference sequence). The CDR3 nucleotides are TGTGCCAGTAGTATTCAGGGAGACACCGGGGAGCTGTTTTTT. Translated, it gives CASSIQGDTGELFF. Filled out from reference TRBV19 and TRBJ2-2, the complete variable domain reads DGGITQSPKYLFRKEGQNVTLSCEQNLNHDAMYWYRQDPGQGLRLIYYSQIVNDFQKGDIAEGYSVSREKKESFPLTVTSAQKNPTAFYLCASSIQGDTGELFFGEGSRLTVL.

The chain has TRBV12-3 or TRBV12-4 and TRBJ2-7, with a possible D match to TRBD1 (6 bases). The CDR3 is 12 residues long. The V and J ends lost 8 bases and 3 bases respectively, with 11 bases between them. The CDR3 coding sequence is TGTGCCAGCGGGGACACCTTCTACGAGCAGTACTTC. It yields the protein CASGDTFYEQYF.

The genes are TRBV3-1 (or the pseudogene TRBV3-2) and TRBJ2-3; perhaps TRBD2 as D (6 bases). Trimming removed 0 bases from V and 3 bases from J, with 13 bases in between. The V gene's germline CDR1 is LGHDT and CDR2 YNNKEL (reference sequence). The CDR3 length is 16 residues. The CDR3 region has the DNA TGTGCCAGCAGCCAAGAACCCGGGGGTATAACAGATACGCAGTATTTT. Residues: CASSQEPGGITDTQYF.

This clone has only one observation. The junction departs from the called germline gene at one end, perhaps through a read error. J is TRBJ1-1 and V is TRBV6-5; D possibly corresponds to TRBD1 (5 bases). Looked up from germline, CDR1 is MNHEY and CDR2 is SVGAGI. The CDR3 has 14 residues. The CDR3 region has the DNA TGTGCCAGCAGTGACTCGGGAAGGGGCACTGAAGCTTTCTTT. Translated: CASSDSGRGTEAFF.

The chain recombines TRBV19 with TRBJ1-5; D uncertain. Germline V lookup: CDR1 LNHDA, CDR2 SQIVND (reference sequence). The CDR3 runs to 15 residues. V was shortened by 4 bases and J by 6 bases, with 16 bases between the two germline ends. This CDR3 reads CASSTVLGFGQPQHF. Written as DNA, the CDR3 is TGTGCCAGTAGTACCGTCCTTGGTTTCGGTCAGCCCCAGCATTTT.

This clone came up once. This chain links TRBV2 with TRBJ1-5; no definite D call. Germline V gives CDR1 SNHLY, CDR2 FYNNEI. Trimming pared 3 bases from V and 3 bases from J, leaving 9 bases between. This CDR3 region has 14 residues. CDR3 amino acids: CASSDGRSNQPQHF. DNA of the CDR3: TGTGCCAGCAGTGACGGCCGATCCAATCAGCCCCAGCATTTT. Drawing the rest from reference TRBV2 and TRBJ1-5, the complete variable domain is EPEVTQTPSHQVTQMGQEVILRCVPISNHLYFYWYRQILGQKVEFLVSFYNNEISEKSEIFDDQFSVERPDGSNFTLKIRSTKLEDSAMYFCASSDGRSNQPQHFGDGTRLSIL.

The V call is TRBV7-2, the J call TRBJ2-3; D call uncertain. Trimming removed 1 base at V and 0 bases at J, with 8 bases between. This CDR3 spans 15 amino acids. Germline V gene data show CDR1 as SGHTA and CDR2 as FQGNSA. The DNA for the CDR3 is TGTGCCAGCAGCTTAGGTCCTGGGAGCACAGATACGCAGTATTTT. It yields the protein CASSLGPGSTDTQYF.

The rearrangement joins TRBV6-2 or TRBV6-3 to TRBJ1-5, with a possible D match to TRBD1 (5 bases). Germline V gene data show CDR1 as MNHEY and CDR2 as SVGEGT. The length of the CDR3 is 16 residues. Trimming removed 2 bases at V and 0 bases at J, with 11 bases between. The CDR3: CASSYAGGFSNQPQHF. CDR3 nucleotide sequence: TGTGCCAGCAGTTACGCCGGGGGATTTAGCAATCAGCCCCAGCATTTT.

For the CDR3, the DNA is TGTGCCATCGGAGGCACAGCAACTAACTATGGCTACACCTTC. As protein: CAIGGTATNYGYTF. This rearrangement joins TRBV10-3 to TRBJ1-2; D remains ambiguous. This CDR3 has 14 amino acids. V lost 8 bases, J lost 0 bases, and 13 bases lay in between. Germline V gene sequence: CDR1 ENHRY, CDR2 SYGVKD.

This chain joins TRBV21-1 and TRBJ2-7; whether TRBD2, the table's D call, matches the DNA was not checked. TRBV21-1 is recorded as a pseudogene. The CDR3 consists of 21 residues. CDR3 sequence reads: CASSSPRGLDHLALRCYEQYF. The CDR3 DNA is TGTGCCAGCAGCTCTCCCCGGGGACTAGACCATTTGGCCCTACGGTGCTACGAGCAGTACTTC.

J is TRBJ2-3 and V is TRBV19, with D hard to call. The V gene's germline CDR1 is LNHDA and CDR2 SQIVND (reference sequence). Trimming pared 8 bases from V and 0 bases from J, leaving 12 bases between. This CDR3 comprises 14 residues. The CDR3 loop is CASRAGPSTDTQYF. In DNA form, the CDR3 reads TGTGCCAGTCGCGCCGGACCTAGCACAGATACGCAGTATTTT.

The V call is TRBV7-3, the J call TRBJ2-1; tentative D call: TRBD1 (8 bases). The CDR3 runs 15 residues. Trimming removed 1 base from V and 6 bases from J, with 13 bases in between. The germline CDR1 and CDR2 sequences are SGHTA and FQGTGA. The CDR3 coding sequence is TGTGCCAGCAGCTTAAACAGGGGGGGCGGCAATGAGCAGTTCTTC. Protein product: CASSLNRGGGNEQFF.

The rearrangement uses TRBV18 and TRBJ1-4, with TRBD1 matching 7 bases. This CDR3 is 14 amino acids long. V dropped 2 bases and J dropped 4; count of bases not matched to a gene: 1. Germline V gene lookup returns CDR1 KGHSH and CDR2 LQKENI. DNA of the CDR3: TGTGCCAGCTCACCAGACAGGGATAATGAAAAACTGTTTTTT. This codes for CASSPDRDNEKLFF.

This sequence joins TRBV6-5 and TRBJ2-5; 9 bases are shared with TRBD2. There are 16 residues in the CDR3. Germline trimming cut 1 base from V and 2 bases from J; bases unmatched to any gene: 5. The germline V gene encodes CDR1 MNHEY and CDR2 SVGAGI. The CDR3 nucleotides are TGTGCCAGCAGTTACTTGACACTAGCGGGTCAAGAGACCCAGTACTTC. Translation gives CASSYLTLAGQETQYF.

The gene calls are TRBV2 and TRBJ2-3, with TRBD1 matching 7 bases. The CDR3 consists of 15 residues. Germline CDR1 is SNHLY and CDR2 is FYNNEI. Germline trimming cut 5 bases from V and 0 bases from J; bases unmatched to any gene: 5. The CDR3 region is CASSTGTASTDTQYF. In nucleotides, the CDR3 is TGTGCCAGCAGTACCGGGACAGCAAGCACAGATACGCAGTATTTT.

J is TRBJ2-2 and V is TRBV18, with D unclear. This CDR3 has 14 residues. Germline V lookup: CDR1 KGHSH, CDR2 LQKENI. Trimming took 1 base from V and 6 from J, leaving 9 bases between them. CDR3 region: CASSPQQWPGELFF. The CDR3 DNA follows: TGTGCCAGCTCACCACAGCAGTGGCCCGGGGAGCTGTTTTTT.

This clone was seen a few times. V gene TRBV5-1 combines with J gene TRBJ1-6, with D maybe TRBD1 (6 bases). V lost 4 bases and J 19 bases, leaving 21 bases between the germline ends. CDR3 length: 13 amino acids. CDR1 SGHRS and CDR2 YFSETQ come from the germline V gene. CDR3 sequence reads: CASSPSGATSPHF. CDR3 DNA sequence: TGCGCCAGCAGCCCCTCGGGGGCGACGTCCCCGCACTTT.

The rearrangement joins TRBV2 to TRBJ1-2; possibly TRBD1 for D (5 bases). The germline V gene has CDR1 SNHLY and CDR2 FYNNEI. Trimming took 2 bases from V and 2 from J, leaving 9 bases between them. CDR3 length: 14 amino acids. In DNA form, the CDR3 reads TGTGCCAGCAGTGAAATAGGGGCAAACTATGGCTACACCTTC. It yields the protein CASSEIGANYGYTF. The full variable domain, in which reference TRBV2 and TRBJ1-2 provide the parts outside the CDR3, is EPEVTQTPSHQVTQMGQEVILRCVPISNHLYFYWYRQILGQKVEFLVSFYNNEISEKSEIFDDQFSVERPDGSNFTLKIRSTKLEDSAMYFCASSEIGANYGYTFGSGTRLTVV.

The rearrangement joins TRBV6-5 to TRBJ1-1; D possibly corresponds to TRBD1 (5 bases). Between the trimmed V and J ends, which lost 6 bases and 5 bases, there was a span of 19 bases. Per the germline V gene, CDR1 is MNHEY and CDR2 is SVGAGI. The CDR3 runs 15 residues. CDR3: CASRRLTGLGTEAFF. The CDR3 DNA reads TGTGCCAGCAGGCGACTTACAGGTTTGGGGACTGAAGCTTTCTTT.

This sequence joins TRBV7-9 and TRBJ1-1, with a possible D match to TRBD1 (6 bases). V was trimmed by 5 bases and J by 3 bases, leaving 13 bases between them. The CDR3 is 14 amino acids. Germline V CDR1 and CDR2: SEHNR, FQNEAQ (reference sequence). For the CDR3, the DNA is TGTGCCAGCAGCCAAGAACAGGGAGACACTGAAGCTTTCTTT. Its protein is CASSQEQGDTEAFF. Full variable domain (outside the CDR3, taken from reference TRBV7-9 and TRBJ1-1): DTGVSQNPRHKITKRGQNVTFRCDPISEHNRLYWYRQTLGQGPEFLTYFQNEAQLEKSRLLSDRFSAERPKGSFSTLEIQRTEQGDSAMYLCASSQEQGDTEAFFGQGTRLTVV.

J is TRBJ1-2 and V is TRBV5-6; 7 nucleotides agree with TRBD1. Germline lookup yields CDR1 SGHDT and CDR2 YYEEEE. CDR3 length: 16 residues. Losses at the gene ends were 2 bases for V and 4 bases for J; bases not matched to a gene: 11. In DNA form, the CDR3 reads TGTGCCAGCAGCTTCAATATGGGGACAGAACTCTATGGCTACACCTTC. Translating gives CASSFNMGTELYGYTF.

The chain is built from TRBV12-3 or TRBV12-4 and TRBJ2-5; the D gene is possibly TRBD1 (6 bases). The germline V and J ends were trimmed by 6 bases and 4 bases, with 12 bases remaining between them. The CDR3 spans 13 residues. The CDR3 bases are TGTGCCAGCAGACAGGGATGGGGAGAGACCCAGTACTTC. This codes for CASRQGWGETQYF.

On this clone itself: Additional DNA sequences in this sample encode the identical CDR3. The chain employs TRBV14 and TRBJ1-2; D remains ambiguous. CDR3 size: 13 residues. The germline gives CDR1 SGHDN, CDR2 FVKESK. Deletions cut 0 bases from V and 5 bases from J, with 7 bases between. CDR3 protein: CASSQDRGYGYTF. The CDR3, as DNA: TGTGCCAGCAGCCAAGACCGCGGGTATGGCTACACCTTC.

V is TRBV5-6 and J is TRBJ2-1; TRBD2 matches 15 bases. The junction had 0 bases not matched to a gene; V was cut back by 0 bases and J by 2 bases. In germline, CDR1 is SGHDT, CDR2 YYEEEE. There are 17 residues in the CDR3. CDR3 coding DNA: TGTGCCAGCAGCTTGGGGACTAGCGGGGGGGCCTACAATGAGCAGTTCTTC. Translated: CASSLGTSGGAYNEQFF.

This clone was found a few times. This chain uses TRBV6-6 with TRBJ2-7; 8 bases fit TRBD1. The CDR3 spans 15 residues. Germline CDR1 MNHNY, CDR2 SVGAGI (reference sequence). Trimming at V came to 7 bases and at J to 2 bases, leaving 10 bases not matched to a gene. The CDR3 DNA follows: TGTGCCAGCATGCGAACCGGGACAGGCGCCTACGAGCAGTACTTC. It specifies CASMRTGTGAYEQYF.

V usage is TRBV18 and J usage is TRBJ1-4; 8 bases are shared with TRBD1. The CDR3 has 14 residues. Germline V gives CDR1 KGHSH, CDR2 LQKENI. V lost 2 bases to trimming and J lost 5 bases; unmatched junction nucleotides: 1. CDR3 DNA: TGTGCCAGCTCACCAGGACAGGGAAATGAAAAACTGTTTTTT. This encodes CASSPGQGNEKLFF. Full variable domain (remainder filled in from reference TRBV18 and TRBJ1-4): NAGVMQNPRHLVRRRGQEARLRCSPMKGHSHVYWYRQLPEEGLKFMVYLQKENIIDESGMPKERFSAEFPKEGPSILRIQQVVRGDSAAYFCASSPGQGNEKLFFGSGTQLSVL.

J is TRBJ1-2 and V is TRBV29-1; TRBD1 is a possible D gene (5 bases). The CDR3 has 11 amino acids. V was clipped by 4 bases and J by 8 bases, with 11 bases between them. Germline V gene data show CDR1 as SQVTM and CDR2 as ANQGSEA. CDR3 protein: CSVAGRYGYTF. The CDR3, as DNA: TGCAGCGTTGCAGGGCGATACGGCTACACCTTC.

This clone was counted once. This sequence joins TRBV7-6 and TRBJ2-7, with 7 bases lining up with TRBD1. Germline assignment: CDR1 SGHVS and CDR2 FNYEAQ. V trimming: 0 bases; J trimming: 6 bases; junction bases outside the gene matches: 2. The CDR3 consists of 13 residues. CDR3 amino acids: CASSLATGSEQYF. The CDR3 coding sequence is TGTGCCAGCAGCTTAGCGACAGGGTCCGAGCAGTACTTC.

The chain employs TRBV14 and TRBJ2-5; D not certain. The CDR3 has 16 residues. The germline gives CDR1 SGHDN, CDR2 FVKESK. V gave up 0 bases and J gave up 3 bases, with 14 bases separating them. CDR3 in DNA: TGTGCCAGCAGCCAAGATTTAGTGGGCAGAAAAGAGACCCAGTACTTC. This gives the protein CASSQDLVGRKETQYF.

The CDR3 sequence is CASSMAVRSGELFF. CDR3 bases: TGTGCCAGTAGTATGGCAGTTCGGAGCGGGGAGCTGTTTTTT. V and J are TRBV19 and TRBJ2-2; D ambiguous. From germline, CDR1 is LNHDA and CDR2 SQIVND (reference sequence). V was pared by 3 bases and J by 7 bases, with 12 bases between. There are 14 residues in the CDR3.